This T cell receptor (beta chain) is drawn from a study of blood T cell repertoires in COVID-19. For the study at large: Both acute and convalescent COVID-19 samples were obtained from the United States, Italy and Spain. In each case, the material was cDNA or gDNA derived from T cells, B-cell-depleted T cells, or PBMCs.

J gave up 2 bases and V 5 bases, and 7 bases lay outside the gene matches. CDR1 and CDR2 (germline): SGHAT, FQDESV (reference sequence). CDR3 length: 15 residues. Per the original data handling: Nucleated cell number was recorded as an estimate derived from reference gene primer amplification. Sequencing used immunoSEQ multiplex PCR; TCRdb keeps in-frame clones, though not all of them. V and J calls and clone size are given by that table; D and trimming were obtained from the DNA. Of about 90,000 clones detected, roughly 72% appear once; the ten largest clones hold roughly 6.6%. This chain uses TRBV11-1 with TRBJ2-5; 8 nucleotides agree with TRBD1. This receptor was taken from a man between 65 and 79 years old with acute or convalescent COVID-19. Material for sequencing was peripheral blood. CDR3 sequence reads: CASSPWGDRQETQYF. In nucleotides, the CDR3 is TGTGCCAGCAGCCCTTGGGGGGACAGGCAAGAGACCCAGTACTTC.